Listed here are 13 T cell receptor beta chains from one sample, sequenced in a study of CD8+CD57+ T cells in acquired aplastic anemia (dated by TCRdb to between 2017 and 2018). The instrument was an Illumina HiSeq 2000. Genomic DNA was used as template for profiling of TCR beta VDJ combinations and CDR3 sequences. Through fastp at Q25 and MiXCR, TCRdb rebuilt clones from the public reads, retaining in-frame beta chains. All rows with the same CDR3 protein become a single entry with the most common DNA and genes. The sample yields hundreds of thousands of distinct CDR3 sequences; roughly 68% were counted once. The ten largest account for 4% of the sample. Sequencing was carried out using sorted CD4+, CD8+, or CD8+CD57+ T cells (not recorded which) from PBMCs. The receptor source for this set is a human donor in good health, serving as a control.

This clonotype came up a few times. The chain carries TRBV29-1 and TRBJ1-4; D gene ambiguous. The CDR3 extends over 12 amino acids. V was pared by 3 bases and J by 3 bases, with 5 bases between. Germline V gene lookup returns CDR1 SQVTM and CDR2 ANQGSEA. The CDR3 nucleotides read TGCAGCGTTGACCTACCTAATGAAAAACTGTTTTTT. This codes for CSVDLPNEKLFF.

This clonotype has more than one count but fewer than ten. The rearrangement joins TRBV2 to TRBJ1-5, with TRBD1 as a possible D gene (5 bases). V lost 8 bases and J lost 4, with 9 bases in between. CDR1 SNHLY and CDR2 FYNNEI come from the germline V gene. CDR3 length equals 12 residues. CDR3 residues: CASLGTNQPQHF. CDR3 DNA sequence: TGTGCCAGCCTAGGGACTAATCAGCCCCAGCATTTT.

The V gene is TRBV9, the J gene TRBJ1-6; possible D gene TRBD1, 5 bases. CDR3 size: 15 residues. Trimming took 8 bases from V and 17 from J, leaving 29 bases between them. CDR1 and CDR2 from the germline V gene are SGDLS and YYNGEE. The CDR3 here is CASSGGTARIYHIHF. DNA for the CDR3: TGTGCCAGTAGTGGGGGGACGGCGAGAATTTATCACATCCACTTT.

In this sample, this clonotype turned up many times. This sequence joins TRBV30 and TRBJ1-2; D gene unclear. With 1 base removed from V and 8 bases from J, the gap between germline ends came to 14 bases. CDR1 and CDR2 from the germline V gene are GTSNPN and SVGIG (reference sequence). The CDR3 covers 13 residues. The CDR3 region has the DNA TGTGCCTGGAGTGCTGGACCCGGAGGAGGCTACACCTTC. Its translation: CAWSAGPGGGYTF. The full variable domain, completed using reference TRBV30 and TRBJ1-2, is SQTIHQWPATLVQPVGSPLSLECTVEGTSNPNLYWYRQAAGRGLQLLFYSVGIGQISSEVPQNLSASRPQDRQFILSSKKLLLSDSGFYLCAWSAGPGGGYTFGSGTRLTVV.

Points on this clonotype: Because the CDR3 is missing its conserved closing phenylalanine or tryptophan, this is likely a read error. The DNA is left out, because the CDR3 cannot be placed on it with certainty; the CDR3 is given as TCRdb lists it. The genes are TRBV24-1 and TRBJ1-2; no check of the table's D call, TRBD1, against the DNA was made. The CDR3 region is 14 residues in length, termini included. In germline, CDR1 is KGHDR, CDR2 SFDVKD. The CDR3 reads CATSERETGSGHPS.

This clonotype was picked up many times. The chain couples TRBV20-1 to TRBJ2-2, with no clear D. Germline assignment: CDR1 DFQATT and CDR2 SNEGSKA (reference sequence). This CDR3 region has 14 residues. Trimming left V 0 bases short and J 7 bases short, with 12 bases between. The CDR3 region is CSAREAVLGGELFF. The DNA of the CDR3 is TGCAGTGCTAGAGAAGCCGTCCTGGGCGGGGAGCTGTTTTTT.

The chain joins TRBV9 to TRBJ2-5; 11 bases fit TRBD2. CDR3 length: 15 amino acids. Germline values: CDR1 SGDLS, CDR2 YYNGEE. The V and J ends lost 5 bases and 0 bases, in that order; junction bases with no gene match: 3. CDR3 in DNA: TGTGCCAGCAGTATAGCGGGAGGGTACCAAGAGACCCAGTACTTC. It specifies CASSIAGGYQETQYF. Drawing the rest from reference TRBV9 and TRBJ2-5, the complete variable domain is DSGVTQTPKHLITATGQRVTLRCSPRSGDLSVYWYQQSLDQGLQFLIQYYNGEERAKGNILERFSAQQFPDLHSELNLSSLELGDSALYFCASSIAGGYQETQYFGPGTRLLVL.

This sequence joins TRBV20-1 and TRBJ1-3; 7 positions match TRBD1. J gave up 7 bases and V 6 bases, and 9 bases lay outside the gene matches. This CDR3 region has 13 residues. Per germline, CDR1 DFQATT and CDR2 SNEGSKA (reference sequence). Here the CDR3 DNA reads TGCAGTGCCGCCGAAACAGGGGTGAACACCATATATTTT. It is translated as CSAAETGVNTIYF.

For this clonotype: The final CDR3 position lacks the conserved phenylalanine or tryptophan, pointing to a likely read error. This sequence joins TRBV27 and TRBJ2-5; D is unclear. The CDR3 runs to 11 residues. V was cut by 5 bases and J by 4 bases, with 5 bases left in between. Germline V CDR1 and CDR2: MNHEY, SMNVEV (reference sequence). The CDR3 nucleotides read TGTGCCAGCAGTGTGGGAGAGACCCAGTACCTC. Translated: CASSVGETQYL.

The chain combines TRBV13 with TRBJ2-7; a weak D match, TRBD2 (5 bases). The CDR3 is made up of 13 amino acids. With 0 bases removed from V and 7 bases from J, the gap between germline ends came to 10 bases. Germline-derived CDR1 and CDR2 are PRHDT and FYEKMQ (reference sequence). The CDR3 sequence is CASSLGRVREQYF. In DNA form, the CDR3 reads TGTGCCAGCAGCTTAGGGCGGGTCAGGGAGCAGTACTTC. Full variable domain (remainder filled in from reference TRBV13 and TRBJ2-7): AAGVIQSPRHLIKEKRETATLKCYPIPRHDTVYWYQQGPGQDPQFLISFYEKMQSDKGSIPDRFSAQQFSDYHSELNMSSLELGDSALYFCASSLGRVREQYFGPGTRLTVT.

This clonotype was detected a few times. This sequence joins TRBV20-1 and TRBJ2-7; D remains unclear. Germline CDR1 DFQATT, CDR2 SNEGSKA (reference sequence). With 3 bases removed from V and 3 bases from J, the gap between germline ends came to 9 bases. This CDR3 is 12 amino acids long. This CDR3 is CSASTVLYEQYF. The CDR3 DNA reads as TGCAGTGCTAGCACGGTCCTCTACGAGCAGTACTTC.

As to this clonotype: A read error may produce the germline difference seen at one junction end. The genes are TRBV24-1 and TRBJ1-1, with a tentative D call TRBD1 (5 bases). This CDR3 spans 16 amino acids. CDR1 and CDR2 from the germline V gene are KGHDR and SFDVKD. The CDR3 DNA is TGTGCCACCGGTGACCCAGGTGGGGCTTTGAACACTGAAGCTTTGTTT. This translates into CATGDPGGALNTEALF.

This clonotype was seen ten or more times. The rearrangement uses TRBV4-3 and TRBJ2-1, with 7 bases lining up with TRBD1. The CDR3 contains 12 residues. Germline V gene data show CDR1 as LGHNA and CDR2 as YSLEER. V lost 0 bases to trimming and J lost 12 bases; unmatched junction nucleotides: 2. The CDR3 bases are TGCGCCAGCAGCCAAGATCACAGGGGGCAGTTCTTC. Amino acids: CASSQDHRGQFF.